These T cell receptor beta chains were read from a single sample in a study of cytomegalovirus exposure and HLA in healthy donors. The repertoire was sequenced with immunoSEQ multiplex PCR; TCRdb's copy has only in-frame clones and lacks some. Of about 120,000 clones in the sample, more than 60% were seen once. Sequencing was done on a sample of PBMCs. These TCRs come from a man aged 35-49 years in good health and CMV-seropositive. Both conserved end residues are part of each CDR3. Fields, in order: D gene, V gene, J gene, clone size, CDR3 protein, CDR3 DNA. The D gene is left open where the match is weak. Some rows mark clone size as missing; the rest say once, few, many or name a class of expanded clone.

TRBD2	TRBV5-1	TRBJ2-1	NA	CASSGAGVNNEQFF	TGCGCCAGCAGCGGTGCGGGGGTCAACAATGAGCAGTTCTTC
NA	TRBV4-2	TRBJ1-1	NA	CASSQEGQGTEAFF	TGTGCCAGCAGCCAAGAGGGCCAGGGTACTGAAGCTTTCTTT
TRBD2	TRBV7-9	TRBJ2-3	NA	CASSYSPGREGQDTQYF	TGTGCCAGCAGCTACAGCCCTGGGCGGGAGGGCCAAGATACGCAGTATTTT
NA	TRBV29-1	TRBJ1-3	few	CSVDSGGNTIYF	TGCAGCGTTGATTCGGGAGGAAACACCATATATTTT
TRBD2	TRBV19	TRBJ2-7	few	CATAGPPAYEQYF	TGTGCCACAGCGGGACCTCCGGCCTACGAGCAGTACTTC
TRBD2	TRBV2	TRBJ2-3	NA	CASILAGVGTDTQYF	TGTGCCAGCATCCTAGCGGGGGTAGGCACAGATACGCAGTATTTT
NA	TRBV7-9	TRBJ2-1	once	CASSLIHGHQISYNEQFF	TGTGCCAGCAGCTTAATCCACGGACACCAAATCTCCTACAATGAGCAGTTCTTC
NA	TRBV19	TRBJ2-1	NA	CASSIDLQPRGNEQFF	TGTGCCAGTAGTATAGATCTCCAGCCCAGAGGGAATGAGCAGTTCTTC
NA	TRBV5-4	TRBJ1-6	NA	CASSPLDGAYSPLHF	TGTGCCAGCAGCCCCCTAGACGGAGCCTATTCACCCCTCCACTTT
TRBD2	TRBV13	TRBJ2-2	NA	CASSSPSGPNTGELFF	TGTGCCAGCAGCTCGCCTAGCGGGCCGAACACCGGGGAGCTGTTTTTT
NA	TRBV5-8	TRBJ2-2	NA	CASSPALAGPNTGELFF	TGTGCCAGCAGCCCCGCCCTAGCAGGACCGAACACCGGGGAGCTGTTTTTT
NA	TRBV2	TRBJ1-2	NA	CASSEFTESGYTF	TGTGCCAGCAGTGAATTCACAGAAAGTGGCTACACCTTC
TRBD2	TRBV11-2	TRBJ2-7	NA	CASSPDSGRHEQYF	TGTGCCAGCAGCCCCGATAGCGGGAGACACGAGCAGTACTTC
TRBD1	TRBV18	TRBJ1-5	NA	CASSPSTGGADQPQHF	TGTGCCAGCTCACCGTCGACAGGGGGCGCGGATCAGCCCCAGCATTTT
NA	TRBV10-3	TRBJ2-5	few	CAIREEGETQYF	TGTGCCATCAGGGAGGAGGGCGAGACCCAGTACTTC
NA	TRBV6-6	TRBJ2-7	NA	CASSQVRSSYEQYF	TGTGCCAGCAGTCAAGTAAGGAGCTCCTACGAGCAGTACTTC
NA	TRBV5-1	TRBJ1-1	NA	CASSLEGGLRAFF	TGCGCCAGCAGCTTGGAGGGGGGGCTTCGAGCTTTCTTT
TRBD1	TRBV2	TRBJ1-2	NA	CATHPGQGGYTF	TGTGCCACCCATCCGGGACAGGGGGGCTACACCTTC
TRBD2	TRBV2	TRBJ2-1	NA	CASTETSGRNEQFF	TGTGCCAGCACTGAGACTAGCGGGAGAAATGAGCAGTTCTTC
NA	TRBV27	TRBJ1-3	NA	CASSLRGTAGNTIYF	TGTGCCAGCAGTTTACGCGGGACGGCTGGAAACACCATATATTTT
NA	TRBV5-1	TRBJ1-6	NA	CASSLERVSSYNSPLHF	TGCGCCAGCAGCTTGGAACGTGTTAGCTCCTATAATTCACCCCTCCACTTT
TRBD2	TRBV5-4	TRBJ2-1	NA	CASSPSGGRTYNEQFF	TGTGCCAGCAGCCCTAGCGGCGGGAGGACCTACAATGAGCAGTTCTTC
TRBD2	TRBV29-1	TRBJ2-1	NA	CSVGGGRALNEQFF	TGCAGCGTTGGGGGGGGTAGGGCCCTCAATGAGCAGTTCTTC
TRBD2	TRBV6-6	TRBJ2-3	NA	CASTDAAGVSTDTQYF	TGTGCCAGCACCGACGCAGCGGGGGTGAGCACAGATACGCAGTATTTT
TRBD2	TRBV5-4	TRBJ2-3	NA	CASSLVLAGGPGTDTQYF	TGTGCCAGCAGCTTGGTCCTAGCGGGAGGGCCTGGCACAGATACGCAGTATTTT
NA	TRBV5-6	TRBJ2-3	NA	CASSFDPGPYTQYF	TGTGCCAGCAGCTTCGACCCAGGGCCATATACGCAGTATTTT
TRBD1	TRBV6-1	TRBJ1-2	few	CASRLATGQEYGYTF	TGTGCCAGCAGACTTGCTACGGGACAGGAATATGGCTACACCTTC
NA	TRBV7-8	TRBJ2-2	few	CASSLVAYTGELFF	TGTGCCAGCAGCTTAGTGGCCTACACCGGGGAGCTGTTTTTT
TRBD1	TRBV6-1	TRBJ1-4	NA	CASLDRAAYNEKLFF	TGTGCCAGCCTCGACAGGGCCGCTTATAATGAAAAACTGTTTTTT
TRBD1	TRBV18	TRBJ1-2	few	CASSPLEQGAGGYTF	TGTGCCAGCTCACCGTTGGAACAGGGGGCGGGCGGCTACACCTTC
TRBD2	TRBV6-4	TRBJ2-3	many	CASSEAGTSGGSTDTQYF	TGTGCCAGCAGTGAAGCCGGGACTAGCGGGGGTAGCACAGATACGCAGTATTTT
NA	TRBV5-1	TRBJ2-5	NA	CASSRGESGETQYF	TGCGCCAGCAGCCGTGGAGAGTCGGGGGAGACCCAGTACTTC
TRBD1	TRBV5-3	TRBJ1-1	NA	CARRVPVLGQGDTEAFF	TGTGCCAGAAGGGTCCCCGTTTTGGGACAGGGGGACACTGAAGCTTTCTTT
TRBD1	TRBV11-2	TRBJ1-4	few	CASSSSGQGRVEKLFF	TGTGCCAGCAGCTCCTCCGGACAGGGGAGAGTTGAAAAACTGTTTTTT
NA	TRBV4-3	TRBJ1-2	NA	CASSRTDHYGYTF	TGCGCCAGCAGCCGGACAGATCACTATGGCTACACCTTC
TRBD1	TRBV15	TRBJ1-1	NA	CATSSSPTGFTEAFF	TGTGCCACCAGCAGTTCTCCGACAGGGTTCACTGAAGCTTTCTTT
NA	TRBV6-5	TRBJ2-1	NA	CASSPGLAGREQFF	TGTGCCAGCAGTCCCGGGCTAGCTGGGCGTGAGCAGTTCTTC